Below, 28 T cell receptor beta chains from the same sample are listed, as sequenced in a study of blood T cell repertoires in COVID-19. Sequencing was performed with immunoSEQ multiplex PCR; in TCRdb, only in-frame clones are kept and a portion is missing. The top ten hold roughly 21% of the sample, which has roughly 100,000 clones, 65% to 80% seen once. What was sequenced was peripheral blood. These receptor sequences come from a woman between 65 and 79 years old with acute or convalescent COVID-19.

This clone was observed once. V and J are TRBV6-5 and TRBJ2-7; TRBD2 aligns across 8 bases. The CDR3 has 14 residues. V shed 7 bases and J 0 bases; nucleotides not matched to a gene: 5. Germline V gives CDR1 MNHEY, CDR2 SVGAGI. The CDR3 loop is CASKLAGTSYEQYF. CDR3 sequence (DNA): TGTGCCAGCAAGCTAGCGGGTACCTCCTACGAGCAGTACTTC.

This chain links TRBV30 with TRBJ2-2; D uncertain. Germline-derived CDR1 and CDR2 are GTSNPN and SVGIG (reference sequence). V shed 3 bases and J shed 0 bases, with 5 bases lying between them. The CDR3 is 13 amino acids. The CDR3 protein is CAWRTSNTGELFF. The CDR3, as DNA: TGTGCCTGGAGGACTTCGAACACCGGGGAGCTGTTTTTT. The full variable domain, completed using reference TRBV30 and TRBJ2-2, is SQTIHQWPATLVQPVGSPLSLECTVEGTSNPNLYWYRQAAGRGLQLLFYSVGIGQISSEVPQNLSASRPQDRQFILSSKKLLLSDSGFYLCAWRTSNTGELFFGEGSRLTVL.

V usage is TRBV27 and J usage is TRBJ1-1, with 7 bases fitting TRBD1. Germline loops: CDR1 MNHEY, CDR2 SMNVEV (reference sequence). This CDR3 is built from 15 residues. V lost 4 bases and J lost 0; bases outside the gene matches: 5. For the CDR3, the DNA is TGTGCCAGCAGTTCGAGACAGGGCGTGAACACTGAAGCTTTCTTT. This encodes CASSSRQGVNTEAFF.

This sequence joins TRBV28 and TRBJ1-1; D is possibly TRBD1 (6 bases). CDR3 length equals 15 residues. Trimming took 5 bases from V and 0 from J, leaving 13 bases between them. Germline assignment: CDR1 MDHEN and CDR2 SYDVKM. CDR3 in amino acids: CASSPPDRLNTEAFF. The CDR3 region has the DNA TGTGCCAGCAGTCCCCCGGACAGACTGAACACTGAAGCTTTCTTT.

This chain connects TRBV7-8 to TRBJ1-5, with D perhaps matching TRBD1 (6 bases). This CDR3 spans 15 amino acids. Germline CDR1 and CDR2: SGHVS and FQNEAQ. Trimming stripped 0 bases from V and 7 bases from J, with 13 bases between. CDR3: CASSLALPGVQPQHF. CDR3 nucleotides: TGTGCCAGCAGCTTAGCCCTCCCAGGGGTCCAGCCCCAGCATTTT.

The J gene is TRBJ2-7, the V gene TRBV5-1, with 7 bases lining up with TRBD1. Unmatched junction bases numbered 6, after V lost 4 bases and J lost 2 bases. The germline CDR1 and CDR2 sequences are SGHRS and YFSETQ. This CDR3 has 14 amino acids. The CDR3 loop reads CASSPRQGPYEQYF. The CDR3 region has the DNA TGCGCCAGCAGCCCAAGACAGGGCCCCTACGAGCAGTACTTC.

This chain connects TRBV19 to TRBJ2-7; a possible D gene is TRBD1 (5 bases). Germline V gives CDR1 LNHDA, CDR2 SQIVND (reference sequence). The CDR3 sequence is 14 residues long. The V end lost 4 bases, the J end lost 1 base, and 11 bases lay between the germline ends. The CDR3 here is CASSTATASYEQYF. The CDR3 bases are TGTGCCAGTAGTACAGCGACAGCTTCCTACGAGCAGTACTTC.

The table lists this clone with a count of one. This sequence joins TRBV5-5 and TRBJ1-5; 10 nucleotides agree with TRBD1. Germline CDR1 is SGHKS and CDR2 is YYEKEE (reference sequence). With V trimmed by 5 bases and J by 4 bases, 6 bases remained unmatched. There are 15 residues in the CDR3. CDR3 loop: CASSYTGQGNQPQHF. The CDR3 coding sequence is TGTGCCAGCAGTTACACGGGACAGGGGAATCAGCCCCAGCATTTT.

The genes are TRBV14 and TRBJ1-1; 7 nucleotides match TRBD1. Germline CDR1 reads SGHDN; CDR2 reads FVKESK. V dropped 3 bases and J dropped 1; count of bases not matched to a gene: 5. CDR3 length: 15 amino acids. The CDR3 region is CASSHYRDRNTEAFF. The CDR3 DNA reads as TGTGCCAGCAGCCACTACCGGGACAGGAACACTGAAGCTTTCTTT.

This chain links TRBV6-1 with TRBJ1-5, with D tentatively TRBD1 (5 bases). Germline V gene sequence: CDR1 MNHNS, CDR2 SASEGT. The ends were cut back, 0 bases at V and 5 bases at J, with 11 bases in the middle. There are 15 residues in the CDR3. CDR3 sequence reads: CASSEAGGDYQPQHF. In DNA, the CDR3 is TGTGCCAGCAGTGAAGCGGGGGGGGATTATCAGCCCCAGCATTTT.

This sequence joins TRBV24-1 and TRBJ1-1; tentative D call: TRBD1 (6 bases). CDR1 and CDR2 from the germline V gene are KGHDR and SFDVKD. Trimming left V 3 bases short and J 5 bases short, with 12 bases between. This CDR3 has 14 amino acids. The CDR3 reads CATSDRQQGTEAFF. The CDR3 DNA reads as TGTGCCACCAGTGATCGACAACAGGGAACTGAAGCTTTCTTT.

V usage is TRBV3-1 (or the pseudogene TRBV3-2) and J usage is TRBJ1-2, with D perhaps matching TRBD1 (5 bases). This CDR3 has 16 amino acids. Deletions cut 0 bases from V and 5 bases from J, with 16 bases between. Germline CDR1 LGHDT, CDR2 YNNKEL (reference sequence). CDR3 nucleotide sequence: TGTGCCAGCAGCCAAGACAGGGCACAGTTTGGGTATGGCTACACCTTC. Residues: CASSQDRAQFGYGYTF.

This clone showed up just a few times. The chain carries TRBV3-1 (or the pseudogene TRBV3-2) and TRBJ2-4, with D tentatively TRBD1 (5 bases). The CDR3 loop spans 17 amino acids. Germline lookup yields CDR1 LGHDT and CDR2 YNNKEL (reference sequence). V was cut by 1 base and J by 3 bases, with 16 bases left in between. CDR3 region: CASSQVTRTGSKNIQYF. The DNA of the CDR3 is TGTGCCAGCAGCCAAGTAACGCGCACAGGTAGCAAAAACATTCAGTACTTC.

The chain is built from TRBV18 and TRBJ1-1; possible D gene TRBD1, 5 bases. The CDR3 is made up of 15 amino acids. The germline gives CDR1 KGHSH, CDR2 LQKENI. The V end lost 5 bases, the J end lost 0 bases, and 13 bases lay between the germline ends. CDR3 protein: CASSAGGRMNTEAFF. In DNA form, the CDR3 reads TGTGCCAGCTCAGCCGGGGGAAGGATGAACACTGAAGCTTTCTTT.

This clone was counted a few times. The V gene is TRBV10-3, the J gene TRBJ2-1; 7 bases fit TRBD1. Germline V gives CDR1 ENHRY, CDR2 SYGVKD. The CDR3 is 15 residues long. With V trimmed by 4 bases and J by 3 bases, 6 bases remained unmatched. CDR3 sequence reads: CAISGGQPNYNEQFF. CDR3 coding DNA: TGTGCCATCAGTGGGGGACAGCCGAACTACAATGAGCAGTTCTTC.

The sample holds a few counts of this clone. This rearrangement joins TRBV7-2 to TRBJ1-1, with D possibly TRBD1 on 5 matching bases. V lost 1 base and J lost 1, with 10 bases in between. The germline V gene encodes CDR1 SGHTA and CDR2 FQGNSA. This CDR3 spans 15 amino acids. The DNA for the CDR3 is TGTGCCAGCAGCTTAGAGTGGGGCGGGAACACTGAAGCTTTCTTT. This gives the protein CASSLEWGGNTEAFF.

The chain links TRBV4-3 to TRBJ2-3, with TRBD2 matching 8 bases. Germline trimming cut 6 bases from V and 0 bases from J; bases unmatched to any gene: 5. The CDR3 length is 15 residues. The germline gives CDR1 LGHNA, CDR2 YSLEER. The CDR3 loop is CASSREGLSTDTQYF. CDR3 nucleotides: TGCGCCAGCAGTCGGGAGGGACTAAGCACAGATACGCAGTATTTT.

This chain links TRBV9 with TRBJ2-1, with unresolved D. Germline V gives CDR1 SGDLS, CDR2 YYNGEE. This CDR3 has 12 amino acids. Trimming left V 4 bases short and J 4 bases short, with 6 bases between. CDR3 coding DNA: TGTGCCAGCAGCCCCCAATACAATGAGCAGTTCTTC. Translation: CASSPQYNEQFF.

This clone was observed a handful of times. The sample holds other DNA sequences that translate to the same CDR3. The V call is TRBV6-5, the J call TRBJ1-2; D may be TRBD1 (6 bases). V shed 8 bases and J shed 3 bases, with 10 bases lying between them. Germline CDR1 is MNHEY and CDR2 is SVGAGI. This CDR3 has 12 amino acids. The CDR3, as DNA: TGTGCCAGCGGTCGGACAGACTATGGCTACACCTTC. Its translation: CASGRTDYGYTF.

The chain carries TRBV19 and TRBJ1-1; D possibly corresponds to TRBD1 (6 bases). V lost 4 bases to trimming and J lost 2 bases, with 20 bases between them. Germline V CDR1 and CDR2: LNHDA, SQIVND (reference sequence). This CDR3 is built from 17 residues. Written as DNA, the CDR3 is TGTGCCAGTAGTACCCGGTACAGGGCCGGCGGAAACACTGAAGCTTTCTTT. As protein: CASSTRYRAGGNTEAFF.

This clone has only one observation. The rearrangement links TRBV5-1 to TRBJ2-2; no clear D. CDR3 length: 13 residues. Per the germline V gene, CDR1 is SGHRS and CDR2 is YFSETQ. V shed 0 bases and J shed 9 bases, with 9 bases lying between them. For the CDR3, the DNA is TGCGCCAGCAGCTTGGCCAATGTCCGGGAGCTGTTTTTT. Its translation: CASSLANVRELFF.

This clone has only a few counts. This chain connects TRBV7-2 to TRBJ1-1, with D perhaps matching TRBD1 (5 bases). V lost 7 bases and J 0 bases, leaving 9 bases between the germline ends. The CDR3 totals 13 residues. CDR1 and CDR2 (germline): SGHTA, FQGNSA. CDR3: CASMRQLNTEAFF. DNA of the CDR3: TGTGCCAGCATGCGACAGCTGAACACTGAAGCTTTCTTT.

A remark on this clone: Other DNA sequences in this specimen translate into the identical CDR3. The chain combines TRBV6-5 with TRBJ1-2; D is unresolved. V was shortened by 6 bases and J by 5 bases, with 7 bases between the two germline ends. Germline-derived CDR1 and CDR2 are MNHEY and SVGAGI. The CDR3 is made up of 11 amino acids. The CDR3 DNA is TGTGCCAGCAGGCGGGATTATGGCTACACCTTC. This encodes CASRRDYGYTF.

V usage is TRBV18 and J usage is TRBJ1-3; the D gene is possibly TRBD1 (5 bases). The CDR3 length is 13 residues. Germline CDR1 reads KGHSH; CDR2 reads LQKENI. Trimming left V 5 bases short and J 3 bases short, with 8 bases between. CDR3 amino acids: CASSAGFGNTIYF. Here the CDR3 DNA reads TGTGCCAGCTCAGCAGGGTTTGGAAACACCATATATTTT.

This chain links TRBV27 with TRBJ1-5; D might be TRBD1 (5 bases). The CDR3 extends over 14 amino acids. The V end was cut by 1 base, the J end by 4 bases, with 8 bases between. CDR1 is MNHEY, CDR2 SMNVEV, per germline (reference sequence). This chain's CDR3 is CASSLWAGNQPQHF. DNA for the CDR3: TGTGCCAGCAGTTTATGGGCAGGGAATCAGCCCCAGCATTTT.

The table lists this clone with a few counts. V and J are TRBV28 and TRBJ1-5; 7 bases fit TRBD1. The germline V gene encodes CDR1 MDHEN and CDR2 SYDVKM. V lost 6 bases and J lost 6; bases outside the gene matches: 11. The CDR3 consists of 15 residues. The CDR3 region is CASSSLTGASQPQHF. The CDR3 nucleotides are TGTGCCAGCAGCTCACTCACAGGGGCCAGTCAGCCCCAGCATTTT.

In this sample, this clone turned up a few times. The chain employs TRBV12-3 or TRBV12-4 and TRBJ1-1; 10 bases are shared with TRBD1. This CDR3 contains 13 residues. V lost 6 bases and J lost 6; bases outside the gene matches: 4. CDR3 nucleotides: TGTGCCAGCAGAACGACAGGGGGCCCTGAAGCTTTCTTT. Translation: CASRTTGGPEAFF.

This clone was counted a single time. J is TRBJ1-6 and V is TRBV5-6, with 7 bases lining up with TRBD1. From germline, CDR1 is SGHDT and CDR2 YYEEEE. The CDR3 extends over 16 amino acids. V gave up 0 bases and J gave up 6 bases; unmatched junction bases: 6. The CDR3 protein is CASSLAGQLGNSPLHF. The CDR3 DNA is TGTGCCAGCAGCTTGGCGGGACAGTTGGGTAATTCACCCCTCCACTTT.